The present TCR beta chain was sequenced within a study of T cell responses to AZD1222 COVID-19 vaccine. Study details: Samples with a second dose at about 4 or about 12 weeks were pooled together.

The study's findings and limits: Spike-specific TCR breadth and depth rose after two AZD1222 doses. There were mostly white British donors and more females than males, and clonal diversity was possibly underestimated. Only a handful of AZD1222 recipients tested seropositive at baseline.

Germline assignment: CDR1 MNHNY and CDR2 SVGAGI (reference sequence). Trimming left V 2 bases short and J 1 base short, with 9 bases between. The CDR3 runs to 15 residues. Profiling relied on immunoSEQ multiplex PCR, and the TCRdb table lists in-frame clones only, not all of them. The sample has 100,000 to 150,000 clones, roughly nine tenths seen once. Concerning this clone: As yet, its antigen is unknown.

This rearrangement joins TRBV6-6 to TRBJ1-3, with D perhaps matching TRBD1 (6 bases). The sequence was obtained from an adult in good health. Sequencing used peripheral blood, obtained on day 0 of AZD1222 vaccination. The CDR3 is CASSYEGVSGNTIYF. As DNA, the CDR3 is TGTGCCAGCAGTTACGAGGGGGTGTCTGGAAACACCATATATTTT.